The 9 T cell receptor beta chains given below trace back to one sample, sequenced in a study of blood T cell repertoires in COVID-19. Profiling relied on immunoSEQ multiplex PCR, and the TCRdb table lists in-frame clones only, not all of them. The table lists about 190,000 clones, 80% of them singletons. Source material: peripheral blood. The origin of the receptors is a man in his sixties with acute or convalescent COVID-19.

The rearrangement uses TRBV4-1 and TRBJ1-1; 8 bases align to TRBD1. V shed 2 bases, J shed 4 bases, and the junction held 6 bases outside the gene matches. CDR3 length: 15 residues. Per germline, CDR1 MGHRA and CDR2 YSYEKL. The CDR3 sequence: CASSQTQGAVTEAFF. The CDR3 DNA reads TGCGCCAGCAGCCAAACGCAGGGGGCCGTCACTGAAGCTTTCTTT.

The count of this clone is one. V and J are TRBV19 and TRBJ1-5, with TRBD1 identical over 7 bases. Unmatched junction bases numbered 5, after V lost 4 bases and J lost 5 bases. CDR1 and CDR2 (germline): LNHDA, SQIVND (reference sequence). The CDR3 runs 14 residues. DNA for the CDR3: TGTGCCAGTAGTACCGGGACAGCCTATCAGCCCCAGCATTTT. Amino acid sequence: CASSTGTAYQPQHF.

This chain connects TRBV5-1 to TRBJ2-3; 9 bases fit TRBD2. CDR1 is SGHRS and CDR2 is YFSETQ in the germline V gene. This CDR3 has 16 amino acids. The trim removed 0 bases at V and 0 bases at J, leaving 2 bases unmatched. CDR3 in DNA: TGCGCCAGCAGCTTGGTAACTAGCGGGAGCACAGATACGCAGTATTTT. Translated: CASSLVTSGSTDTQYF.

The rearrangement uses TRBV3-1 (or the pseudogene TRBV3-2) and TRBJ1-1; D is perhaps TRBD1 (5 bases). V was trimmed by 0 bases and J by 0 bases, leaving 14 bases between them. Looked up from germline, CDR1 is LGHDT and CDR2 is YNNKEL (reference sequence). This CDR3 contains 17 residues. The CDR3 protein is CASSQDWVPGMNTEAFF. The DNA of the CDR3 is TGTGCCAGCAGCCAAGATTGGGTCCCAGGGATGAACACTGAAGCTTTCTTT.

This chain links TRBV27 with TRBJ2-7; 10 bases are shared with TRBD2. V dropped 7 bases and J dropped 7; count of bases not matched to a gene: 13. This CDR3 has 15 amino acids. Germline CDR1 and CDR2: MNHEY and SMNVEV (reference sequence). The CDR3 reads CASTHSLAGVDEQYF. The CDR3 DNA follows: TGTGCCAGCACACACAGTCTAGCGGGAGTGGATGAGCAGTACTTC.

DNA of the CDR3: TGTGCCAGCAGCTTAGTGGCAGGGGTTGCACCCCTCCACTTT. Its protein product is CASSLVAGVAPLHF. The chain joins TRBV7-2 to TRBJ1-6, with D perhaps matching TRBD1 (6 bases). The CDR3 length is 14 residues. V gave up 1 base and J gave up 11 bases, with 12 bases separating them. CDR1 and CDR2 from the germline V gene are SGHTA and FQGNSA.

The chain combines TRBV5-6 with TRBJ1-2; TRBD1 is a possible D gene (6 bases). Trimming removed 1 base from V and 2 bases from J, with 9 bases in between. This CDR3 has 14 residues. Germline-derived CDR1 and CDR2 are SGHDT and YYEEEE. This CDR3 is CASSLQGKNYGYTF. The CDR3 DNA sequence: TGTGCCAGCAGCTTGCAGGGGAAAAACTATGGCTACACCTTC. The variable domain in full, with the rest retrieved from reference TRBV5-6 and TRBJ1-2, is DAGVTQSPTHLIKTRGQQVTLRCSPKSGHDTVSWYQQALGQGPQFIFQYYEEEERQRGNFPDRFSGHQFPNYSSELNVNALLLGDSALYLCASSLQGKNYGYTFGSGTRLTVV.

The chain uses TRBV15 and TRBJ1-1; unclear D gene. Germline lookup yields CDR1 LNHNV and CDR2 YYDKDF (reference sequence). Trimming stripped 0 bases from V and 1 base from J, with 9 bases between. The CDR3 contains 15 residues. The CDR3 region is CATSREHGGNTEAFF. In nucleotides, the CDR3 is TGTGCCACCAGCAGAGAGCACGGTGGGAACACTGAAGCTTTCTTT.

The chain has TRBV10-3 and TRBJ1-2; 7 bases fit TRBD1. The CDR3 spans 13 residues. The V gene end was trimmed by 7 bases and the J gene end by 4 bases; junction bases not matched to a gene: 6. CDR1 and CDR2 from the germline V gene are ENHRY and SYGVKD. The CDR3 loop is CAITKDRTYGYTF. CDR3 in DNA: TGTGCCATCACCAAGGACAGGACCTATGGCTACACCTTC.